This TCR beta chain derives from a study of patients and donors after allogeneic stem cell transplantation. This clonotype turned up a few times. The CDR3 covers 12 residues. J gave up 2 bases and V 2 bases, and 0 bases lay outside the gene matches. Germline CDR1 DFQATT, CDR2 SNEGSKA (reference sequence). TCRdb independently ran MiXCR on the RT-PCR reads; one entry per CDR3 protein. The sample yields over 150,000 distinct CDR3 sequences, 30% seen once. The gene calls are TRBV20-1 and TRBJ2-7; 7 bases align to TRBD2. The sequenced sample consisted of blood, either unsorted or a sorted T cell fraction (not recorded which). This TCR derives from a human donor who was either an allogeneic HSCT recipient or a stem cell or donor lymphocyte infusion donor (not recorded which). It is not recorded whose cells these are; they may come from a transplant donor. The CDR3 nucleotides read TGCAGTGCTAGACTAGCGGCCTACGAGCAGTACTTC. It codes for CSARLAAYEQYF.